What follows are 3 T cell receptor beta chains derived from one specimen sequenced in a study of T cell repertoires in cytomegalovirus infection. MiXCR, applied by TCRdb to the reads, yields one record per CDR3 protein. The table records 700,000 to 900,000 distinct CDR3 sequences, 25% to 30% of them present only once. These receptors have no known antigen. The sequences come from cultured CD8+ T cells from PBMCs, collected from culture after CMV antigen stimulation. All receptors come from a human donor in good health (CMV status not recorded). Some clones in this sample may be carry-over from other donors' samples.

This clonotype occurred a few times. The rearrangement uses TRBV19 and TRBJ2-1; D tentatively reads TRBD1 or TRBD2 (5 bases each). The ends were cut back, 3 bases at V and 0 bases at J, with 15 bases in the middle. The CDR3 is 17 amino acids. CDR1 is LNHDA and CDR2 is SQIVND in the germline V gene (reference sequence). The CDR3 region is CASSILSGPSSYNEQFF. As DNA, the CDR3 is TGTGCCAGTAGTATTCTGTCGGGGCCTAGCTCCTACAATGAGCAGTTCTTC. Full variable domain (outside the CDR3, taken from reference TRBV19 and TRBJ2-1): DGGITQSPKYLFRKEGQNVTLSCEQNLNHDAMYWYRQDPGQGLRLIYYSQIVNDFQKGDIAEGYSVSREKKESFPLTVTSAQKNPTAFYLCASSILSGPSSYNEQFFGPGTRLTVL.

This clonotype was seen ten or more times. The gene calls are TRBV12-3 or TRBV12-4 and TRBJ2-1; 8 positions agree with TRBD2. The CDR3 contains 16 residues. V lost 6 bases and J lost 4; bases outside the gene matches: 11. Here the CDR3 reads CASSPGGARGYNEQFF. DNA of the CDR3: TGTGCCAGCAGCCCCGGGGGGGCGAGGGGTTACAATGAGCAGTTCTTC.

This clonotype appeared many times. The V and J genes are TRBV7-3 and TRBJ2-1, with 11 bases matching TRBD2. J gave up 2 bases and V 3 bases, and 0 bases lay outside the gene matches. Per germline, CDR1 SGHTA and CDR2 FQGTGA. This CDR3 is 15 amino acids long. CDR3 in DNA: TGTGCCAGCAGCTTGGGACTAGCGGCCTACAATGAGCAGTTCTTC. Its protein product is CASSLGLAAYNEQFF. Full variable domain (missing parts from reference TRBV7-3 and TRBJ2-1): GAGVSQTPSNKVTEKGKYVELRCDPISGHTALYWYRQSLGQGPEFLIYFQGTGAADDSGLPNDRFFAVRPEGSVSTLKIQRTERGDSAVYLCASSLGLAAYNEQFFGPGTRLTVL.